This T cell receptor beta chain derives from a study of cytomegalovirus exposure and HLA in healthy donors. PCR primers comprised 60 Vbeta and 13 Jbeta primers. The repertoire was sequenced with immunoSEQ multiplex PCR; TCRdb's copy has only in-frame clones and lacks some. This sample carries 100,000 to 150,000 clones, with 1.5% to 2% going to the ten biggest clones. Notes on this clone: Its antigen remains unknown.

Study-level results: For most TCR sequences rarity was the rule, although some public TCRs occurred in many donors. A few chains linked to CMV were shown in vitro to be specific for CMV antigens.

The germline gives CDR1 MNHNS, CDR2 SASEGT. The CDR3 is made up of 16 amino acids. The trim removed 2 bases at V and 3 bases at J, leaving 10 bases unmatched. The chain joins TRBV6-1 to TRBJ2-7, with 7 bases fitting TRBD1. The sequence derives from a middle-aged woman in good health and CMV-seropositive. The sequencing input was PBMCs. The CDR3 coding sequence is TGTGCCAGCAGTGAACCGGGACAGCATTTTAACTACGAGCAGTACTTC. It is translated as CASSEPGQHFNYEQYF.